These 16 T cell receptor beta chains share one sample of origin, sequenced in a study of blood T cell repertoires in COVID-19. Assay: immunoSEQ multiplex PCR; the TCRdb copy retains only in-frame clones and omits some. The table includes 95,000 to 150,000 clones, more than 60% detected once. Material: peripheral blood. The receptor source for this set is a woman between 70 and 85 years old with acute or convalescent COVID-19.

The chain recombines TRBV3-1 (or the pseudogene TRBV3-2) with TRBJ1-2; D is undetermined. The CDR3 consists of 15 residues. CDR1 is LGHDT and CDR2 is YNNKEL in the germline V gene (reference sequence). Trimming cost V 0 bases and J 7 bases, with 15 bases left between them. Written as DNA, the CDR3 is TGTGCCAGCAGCCAAGATCTAACTTACACTAGTGGCTACACCTTC. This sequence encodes CASSQDLTYTSGYTF.

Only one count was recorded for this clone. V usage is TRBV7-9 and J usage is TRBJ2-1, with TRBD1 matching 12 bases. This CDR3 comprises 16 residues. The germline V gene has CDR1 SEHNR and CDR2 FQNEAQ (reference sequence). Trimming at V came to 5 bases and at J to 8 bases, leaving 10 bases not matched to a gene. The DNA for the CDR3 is TGTGCCAGCAGCCCCCAGGGGACAGGGGGCACCGATGAGCAGTTCTTC. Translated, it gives CASSPQGTGGTDEQFF.

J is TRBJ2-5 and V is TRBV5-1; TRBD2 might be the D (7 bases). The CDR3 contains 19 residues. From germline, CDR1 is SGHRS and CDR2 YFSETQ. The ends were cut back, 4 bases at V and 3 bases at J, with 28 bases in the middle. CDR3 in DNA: TGCGCCAGCAGCCCCCTCCGGGCTAACGGGAGAGGGGGGGAAGAGACCCAGTACTTC. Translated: CASSPLRANGRGGEETQYF.

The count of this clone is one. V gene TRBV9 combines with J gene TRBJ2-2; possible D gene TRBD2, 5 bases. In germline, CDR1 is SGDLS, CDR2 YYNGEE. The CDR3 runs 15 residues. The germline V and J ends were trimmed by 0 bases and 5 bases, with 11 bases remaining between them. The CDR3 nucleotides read TGTGCCAGCAGCGTAGCTAGCTTCAGGACCGGGGAGCTGTTTTTT. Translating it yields CASSVASFRTGELFF.

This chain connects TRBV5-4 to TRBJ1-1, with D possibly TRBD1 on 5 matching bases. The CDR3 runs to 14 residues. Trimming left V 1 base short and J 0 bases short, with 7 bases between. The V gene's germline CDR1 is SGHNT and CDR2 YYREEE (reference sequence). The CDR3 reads CASSLWGVNTEAFF. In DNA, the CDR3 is TGTGCCAGCAGCTTGTGGGGGGTGAACACTGAAGCTTTCTTT.

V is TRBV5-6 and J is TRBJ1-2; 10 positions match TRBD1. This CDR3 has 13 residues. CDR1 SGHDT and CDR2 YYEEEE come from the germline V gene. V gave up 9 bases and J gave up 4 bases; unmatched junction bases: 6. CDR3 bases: TGTGCCACGGAGACAGGGGGCGGCTATGGCTACACCTTC. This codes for CATETGGGYGYTF.

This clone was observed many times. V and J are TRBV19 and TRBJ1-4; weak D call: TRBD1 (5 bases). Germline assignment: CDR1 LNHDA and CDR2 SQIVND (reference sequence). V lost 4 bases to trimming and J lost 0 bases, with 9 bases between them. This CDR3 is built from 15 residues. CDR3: CASSRPTATNEKLFF. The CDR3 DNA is TGTGCCAGTAGTAGACCGACAGCAACTAATGAAAAACTGTTTTTT.

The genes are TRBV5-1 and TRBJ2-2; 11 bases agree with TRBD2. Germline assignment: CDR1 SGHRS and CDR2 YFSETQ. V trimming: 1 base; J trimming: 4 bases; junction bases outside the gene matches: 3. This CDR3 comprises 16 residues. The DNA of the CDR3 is TGCGCCAGCAGCTTGACGGGACTAGCGGCCACCGGGGAGCTGTTTTTT. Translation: CASSLTGLAATGELFF.

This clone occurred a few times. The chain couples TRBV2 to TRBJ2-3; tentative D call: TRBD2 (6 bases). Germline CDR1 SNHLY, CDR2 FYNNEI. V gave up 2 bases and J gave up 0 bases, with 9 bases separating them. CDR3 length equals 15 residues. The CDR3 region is CASSESSGSTDTQYF. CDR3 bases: TGTGCCAGCAGTGAATCCAGCGGGAGCACAGATACGCAGTATTTT.

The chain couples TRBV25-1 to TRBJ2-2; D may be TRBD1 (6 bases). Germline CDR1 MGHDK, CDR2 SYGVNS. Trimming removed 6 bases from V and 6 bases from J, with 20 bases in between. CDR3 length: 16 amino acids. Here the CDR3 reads CASSPASPAGAGELFF. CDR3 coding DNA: TGTGCCAGCAGCCCCGCTTCCCCCGCAGGGGCCGGGGAGCTGTTTTTT.

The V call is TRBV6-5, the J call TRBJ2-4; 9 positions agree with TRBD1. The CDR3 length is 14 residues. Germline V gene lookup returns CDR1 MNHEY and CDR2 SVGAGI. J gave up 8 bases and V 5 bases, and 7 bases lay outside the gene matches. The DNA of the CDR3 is TGTGCCAGCAGTATCACAGGGGGCGCGGACATTCAGTACTTC. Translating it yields CASSITGGADIQYF.

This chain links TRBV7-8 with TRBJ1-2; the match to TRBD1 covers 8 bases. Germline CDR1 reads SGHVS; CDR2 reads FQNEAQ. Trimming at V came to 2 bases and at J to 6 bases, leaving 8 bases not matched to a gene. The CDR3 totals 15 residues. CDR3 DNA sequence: TGTGCCAGCAGCTTAACCGGGACAGGTATTCATGGCTACACCTTC. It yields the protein CASSLTGTGIHGYTF.

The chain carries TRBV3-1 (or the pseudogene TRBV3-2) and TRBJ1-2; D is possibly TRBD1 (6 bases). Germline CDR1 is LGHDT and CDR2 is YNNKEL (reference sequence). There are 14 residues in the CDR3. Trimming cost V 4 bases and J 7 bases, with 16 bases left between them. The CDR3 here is CASSRNRDRGGYTF. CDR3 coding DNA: TGTGCCAGCAGCCGAAACAGGGATCGGGGTGGCTACACCTTC.

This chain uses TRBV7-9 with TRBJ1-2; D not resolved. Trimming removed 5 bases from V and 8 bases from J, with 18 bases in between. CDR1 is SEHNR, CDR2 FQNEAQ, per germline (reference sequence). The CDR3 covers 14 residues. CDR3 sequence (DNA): TGTGCCAGCAGCCCGCCATGGGCCGAACGAGGCTACACCTTC. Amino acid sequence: CASSPPWAERGYTF.

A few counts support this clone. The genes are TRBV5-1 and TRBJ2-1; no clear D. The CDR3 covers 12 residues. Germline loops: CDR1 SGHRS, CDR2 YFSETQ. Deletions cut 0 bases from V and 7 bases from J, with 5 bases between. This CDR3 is CASSLGQNEQFF. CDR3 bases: TGCGCCAGCAGCTTGGGGCAGAATGAGCAGTTCTTC. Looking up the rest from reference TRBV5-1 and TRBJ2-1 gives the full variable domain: KAGVTQTPRYLIKTRGQQVTLSCSPISGHRSVSWYQQTPGQGLQFLFEYFSETQRNKGNFPGRFSGRQFSNSRSEMNVSTLELGDSALYLCASSLGQNEQFFGPGTRLTVL.

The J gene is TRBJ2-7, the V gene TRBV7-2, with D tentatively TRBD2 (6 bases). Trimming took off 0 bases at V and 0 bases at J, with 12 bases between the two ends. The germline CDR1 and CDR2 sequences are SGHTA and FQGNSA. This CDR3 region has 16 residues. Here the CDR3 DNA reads TGTGCCAGCAGCTTAGCGGCGGGGCATCGCTCCTACGAGCAGTACTTC. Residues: CASSLAAGHRSYEQYF.